This T cell receptor (beta chain) was obtained from a study of CD8 T cells in Susac syndrome. On the study more broadly: Blood was drawn from patients with Susac syndrome. At that point, they were therapy-naive, on corticosteroids, or on intravenous immunoglobulin alone.

This clonotype has just a few counts. This CDR3 has 14 residues. Germline assignment: CDR1 MNHEY and CDR2 SVGAGI. Trimming took 0 bases from V and 0 from J, leaving 5 bases between them. RNA in amounts of roughly 0.5 to 1 ug was reverse transcribed with random hexamers. Across 54 Vbeta and 13 Jbeta, TCR beta CDR3 was amplified with immunoSEQ multiplex PCR. TCRdb itself ran the immunoSEQ multiplex PCR reads through MiXCR, one entry per CDR3 protein. Of around 230,000 distinct CDR3 sequences detected, around 96% appear once; the ten largest clones hold less than 0.11%. In blood CD8+ and CD4+ T cells, TCR beta underwent sequencing. Negative isolation was used for CD8+ and CD4+ T cells and FACS enrichment for TEMRA cells.

The sample consisted of CD4+ T cells from PBMCs. The sequence came from a human donor with Susac syndrome. The chain is built from TRBV6-5 and TRBJ1-1; D remains ambiguous. The CDR3 nucleotides read TGTGCCAGCAGTTACTCGGGGTTGAACACTGAAGCTTTCTTT. Amino acids: CASSYSGLNTEAFF.